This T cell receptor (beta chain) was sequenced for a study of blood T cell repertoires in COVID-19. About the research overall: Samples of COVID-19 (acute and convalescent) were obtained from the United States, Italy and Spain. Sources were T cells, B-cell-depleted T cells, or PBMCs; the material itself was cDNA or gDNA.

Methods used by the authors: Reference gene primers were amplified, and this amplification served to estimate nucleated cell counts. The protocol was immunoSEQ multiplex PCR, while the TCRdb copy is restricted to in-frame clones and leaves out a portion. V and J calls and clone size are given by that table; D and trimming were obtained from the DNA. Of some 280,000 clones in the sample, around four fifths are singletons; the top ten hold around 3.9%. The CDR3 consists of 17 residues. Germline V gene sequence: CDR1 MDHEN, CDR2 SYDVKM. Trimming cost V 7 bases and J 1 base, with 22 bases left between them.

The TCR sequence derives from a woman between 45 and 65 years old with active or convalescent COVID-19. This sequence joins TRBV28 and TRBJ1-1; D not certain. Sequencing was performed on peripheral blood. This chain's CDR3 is CASTPLRRALGNTEAFF. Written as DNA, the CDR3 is TGTGCCAGCACCCCTCTACGTCGCGCCCTTGGGAACACTGAAGCTTTCTTT.